The 32 T cell receptor beta chains listed next were all sequenced from one sample in a study of blood T cell repertoires in COVID-19. Clones were sequenced by immunoSEQ multiplex PCR, and TCRdb holds only the in-frame ones, with some missing. The table records 450,000 or so clones, roughly 87% of them present only once. The source material was peripheral blood. The receptors originated from a man aged 18 to 29 with COVID-19, enrolled during active disease.

The chain links TRBV2 to TRBJ2-1; 7 nucleotides agree with TRBD2. V trimming: 6 bases; J trimming: 6 bases; junction bases outside the gene matches: 8. Germline V lookup: CDR1 SNHLY, CDR2 FYNNEI. The CDR3 is 14 residues long. CDR3 loop: CASRPGASGNEQFF. The CDR3 DNA is TGTGCCAGCAGGCCCGGGGCTAGCGGCAATGAGCAGTTCTTC.

The chain recombines TRBV13 with TRBJ2-5, with D perhaps TRBD2 (6 bases). In germline, CDR1 is PRHDT, CDR2 FYEKMQ (reference sequence). V was clipped by 5 bases and J by 4 bases, with 14 bases between them. The CDR3 is 14 residues long. Here the CDR3 reads CASSTPDGGETQYF. The CDR3 DNA follows: TGTGCCAGCAGCACACCGGACGGGGGAGAGACCCAGTACTTC.

The rearrangement uses TRBV4-1 and TRBJ2-6; D is unresolved. In germline, CDR1 is MGHRA, CDR2 YSYEKL. The CDR3 spans 17 residues. The V and J ends lost 0 bases and 2 bases respectively, with 11 bases between them. The CDR3 sequence is CASSQDTSTPGANVLTF. CDR3 bases: TGCGCCAGCAGCCAAGATACGAGTACCCCTGGGGCCAACGTCCTGACTTTC.

The chain uses TRBV5-1 and TRBJ2-3; 11 nucleotides agree with TRBD2. Germline CDR1 is SGHRS and CDR2 is YFSETQ. J gave up 2 bases and V 4 bases, and 6 bases lay outside the gene matches. This CDR3 spans 16 amino acids. The CDR3 here is CASSMGLAEYTDTQYF. The CDR3 nucleotides read TGCGCCAGCAGCATGGGACTAGCGGAGTACACAGATACGCAGTATTTT.

This clone occurred once. J is TRBJ2-7 and V is TRBV14; the match to TRBD1 covers 7 bases. Germline CDR1 and CDR2: SGHDN and FVKESK. The J segment lost 3 bases and the V segment lost 3 bases, leaving 5 bases of the junction unmatched. This CDR3 has 14 amino acids. For the CDR3, the DNA is TGTGCCAGCAGCCACGGGCAGGGGGTCTACGAGCAGTACTTC. Translation gives CASSHGQGVYEQYF.

The V call is TRBV19, the J call TRBJ1-2, with D perhaps matching TRBD1 (5 bases). Trimming pared 2 bases from V and 7 bases from J, leaving 17 bases between. The CDR3 runs to 15 residues. Per the germline V gene, CDR1 is LNHDA and CDR2 is SQIVND (reference sequence). CDR3 loop: CASSIWQGRAAGYTF. The CDR3 DNA sequence: TGTGCCAGTAGTATATGGCAGGGCAGGGCTGCTGGCTACACCTTC.

This clone appeared a single time. V is TRBV5-8 and J is TRBJ1-4, with TRBD1 as a possible D gene (5 bases). The CDR3 is 15 amino acids. The germline V and J ends were trimmed by 0 bases and 6 bases, with 12 bases remaining between them. Germline V lookup: CDR1 SGHTS, CDR2 YDEGEE. CDR3 in DNA: TGTGCCAGCAGCTTGGCTGTAGGGGCGGATGAAAAACTGTTTTTT. Its translation is CASSLAVGADEKLFF.

The chain carries TRBV5-1 and TRBJ2-1, with D possibly matching TRBD2 (6 bases). Germline CDR1 SGHRS, CDR2 YFSETQ. V gave up 0 bases and J gave up 2 bases, with 15 bases separating them. CDR3 length: 17 residues. CDR3 nucleotide sequence: TGCGCCAGCAGCTTGGGATCTGGAGGGATCACCTACAATGAGCAGTTCTTC. Amino acids: CASSLGSGGITYNEQFF.

This clone occurred a few times. The chain carries TRBV7-2 and TRBJ2-7, with TRBD2 matching 9 bases. The length of the CDR3 is 14 residues. The trim removed 4 bases at V and 6 bases at J, leaving 7 bases unmatched. Germline assignment: CDR1 SGHTA and CDR2 FQGNSA. The CDR3 reads CASSSIAGAGEQYF. CDR3 nucleotides: TGTGCCAGCAGCTCGATAGCGGGAGCTGGCGAGCAGTACTTC.

This sequence joins TRBV7-8 and TRBJ2-2; TRBD2 matches at 9 bases. Germline CDR1 reads SGHVS; CDR2 reads FQNEAQ. The ends lost 1 base at V and 4 bases at J; junction bases unmatched: 4. CDR3 size: 16 residues. The CDR3 region is CASSLGREGPTGELFF. In DNA form, the CDR3 reads TGTGCCAGCAGCTTAGGGCGGGAGGGTCCCACCGGGGAGCTGTTTTTT.

This clone has just one count. This same CDR3 is encoded by further DNA sequences in the sample. The chain joins TRBV5-1 to TRBJ1-1; 7 positions agree with TRBD1. The CDR3 covers 13 residues. The germline V gene encodes CDR1 SGHRS and CDR2 YFSETQ. Unmatched junction bases numbered 2, after V lost 1 base and J lost 5 bases. The CDR3 bases are TGCGCCAGCAGCTTGTCAGGGGGAACTGAAGCTTTCTTT. Its protein is CASSLSGGTEAFF. The full variable domain, with the rest looked up from reference TRBV5-1 and TRBJ1-1, is KAGVTQTPRYLIKTRGQQVTLSCSPISGHRSVSWYQQTPGQGLQFLFEYFSETQRNKGNFPGRFSGRQFSNSRSEMNVSTLELGDSALYLCASSLSGGTEAFFGQGTRLTVV.

The V gene is TRBV10-1, the J gene TRBJ2-7, with 9 bases identical to TRBD1. The V gene end was trimmed by 11 bases and the J gene end by 3 bases; junction bases not matched to a gene: 11. The CDR3 runs to 14 residues. Germline V lookup: CDR1 WNHNN, CDR2 SYGVQD (reference sequence). The CDR3 coding sequence is TGCGCCGGACAGGGGTGCGGGGGCTACTACGAGCAGTACTTC. Amino acid sequence: CAGQGCGGYYEQYF.

The chain combines TRBV3-1 (or the pseudogene TRBV3-2) with TRBJ2-1, with D perhaps matching TRBD2 (6 bases). Germline V gene data show CDR1 as LGHDT and CDR2 as YNNKEL (reference sequence). The length of the CDR3 is 14 residues. The germline V and J ends were trimmed by 1 base and 8 bases, with 12 bases remaining between them. This chain's CDR3 is CASSQGAGGYEQFF. The CDR3 region has the DNA TGTGCCAGCAGCCAAGGAGCTGGGGGGTATGAGCAGTTCTTC.

CDR3 nucleotides: TGTGCCAGCAGCTTAAGTTCTAGTCGATACGAGCAGTTCTTC. Protein product: CASSLSSSRYEQFF. The chain employs TRBV11-3 and TRBJ2-1; no clear D gene. Trimming took off 2 bases at V and 10 bases at J, with 15 bases between the two ends. The CDR3 consists of 14 residues. Germline CDR1 is SGHNT and CDR2 is YENEEA.

This clone was counted once. V usage is TRBV5-1 and J usage is TRBJ2-5, with 12 bases fitting TRBD1. Germline lookup yields CDR1 SGHRS and CDR2 YFSETQ. The CDR3 totals 16 residues. Germline trimming cut 0 bases from V and 5 bases from J; bases unmatched to any gene: 5. Here the CDR3 reads CASSLGDRGRAETQYF. CDR3 DNA sequence: TGCGCCAGCAGCTTGGGGGACAGGGGGCGCGCTGAGACCCAGTACTTC.

Regarding this clone: Additional DNA sequences in this sample encode the identical CDR3. J is TRBJ2-1 and V is TRBV9; 8 nucleotides agree with TRBD2. The V segment lost 0 bases and the J segment 3 bases; nucleotides outside the gene matches: 5. The CDR3 extends over 16 amino acids. Germline CDR1 and CDR2: SGDLS and YYNGEE. The CDR3 protein is CASSVGAGGLYNEQFF. In DNA form, the CDR3 reads TGTGCCAGCAGCGTAGGGGCGGGGGGCCTCTACAATGAGCAGTTCTTC.

This rearrangement joins TRBV5-1 to TRBJ2-3; TRBD1 matches 7 bases. J was trimmed by 6 bases and V by 4 bases; bases with no gene match: 11. The CDR3 extends over 15 amino acids. In germline, CDR1 is SGHRS, CDR2 YFSETQ. CDR3 sequence (DNA): TGCGCCAGCAGCCTGACCTCGACAGGGTCGGATACGCAGTATTTT. Protein: CASSLTSTGSDTQYF.

This clone was seen once. The genes are TRBV13 and TRBJ1-1, with 7 positions matching TRBD1. Germline V CDR1 and CDR2: PRHDT, FYEKMQ (reference sequence). The CDR3 extends over 15 amino acids. The junction had 6 bases not matched to a gene; V was cut back by 0 bases and J by 5 bases. This CDR3 reads CASSLGTGDGTEAFF. The CDR3 DNA reads as TGTGCCAGCAGCTTAGGCACAGGGGATGGAACTGAAGCTTTCTTT.

The rearrangement links TRBV6-5 to TRBJ1-1, with a weak D call TRBD1 (6 bases). V gave up 6 bases and J gave up 10 bases, with 12 bases separating them. Germline CDR1 MNHEY, CDR2 SVGAGI. This CDR3 region has 11 residues. In nucleotides, the CDR3 is TGTGCCAGCAGGGGACAAGTTGGAGCTTTCTTT. It is translated as CASRGQVGAFF.

This clone came up once. The chain employs TRBV6-5 and TRBJ1-5, with D tentatively TRBD1 (6 bases). The V and J ends lost 5 bases and 0 bases respectively, with 11 bases between them. The CDR3 length is 15 residues. In germline, CDR1 is MNHEY, CDR2 SVGAGI. CDR3 sequence (DNA): TGTGCCAGCAGTCGAGACAGGACTAGCAATCAGCCCCAGCATTTT. As protein: CASSRDRTSNQPQHF.

The J gene is TRBJ2-3, the V gene TRBV5-4, with D uncertain. The CDR3 sequence is 13 residues long. The germline V gene encodes CDR1 SGHNT and CDR2 YYREEE (reference sequence). The ends were cut back, 0 bases at V and 2 bases at J, with 4 bases in the middle. The CDR3 DNA reads TGTGCCAGCAGCTTGGCAGACACAGATACGCAGTATTTT. The encoded protein is CASSLADTDTQYF.

CDR3 amino acids: CASSLGGADTQYF. The CDR3, as DNA: TGTGCCAGTTCCCTGGGCGGGGCAGATACGCAGTATTTT. This chain links TRBV19 with TRBJ2-3, with a weak D call TRBD2 (6 bases). The V gene's germline CDR1 is LNHDA and CDR2 SQIVND (reference sequence). The germline V and J ends were trimmed by 8 bases and 4 bases, with 13 bases remaining between them. This CDR3 region has 13 residues.

The V call is TRBV6-5, the J call TRBJ2-5, with D perhaps TRBD1 (6 bases). This CDR3 region has 15 residues. The germline CDR1 and CDR2 sequences are MNHEY and SVGAGI. The V end was cut by 2 bases, the J end by 2 bases, with 12 bases between. In nucleotides, the CDR3 is TGTGCCAGCAGTTACGCGGACAGACTACAAGAGACCCAGTACTTC. Protein product: CASSYADRLQETQYF.

The chain has TRBV15 and TRBJ2-2, with D unclear. CDR1 and CDR2 from the germline V gene are LNHNV and YYDKDF (reference sequence). CDR3 length: 14 residues. Trimming removed 0 bases at V and 6 bases at J, with 8 bases between. CDR3 DNA: TGTGCCACCAGCAGAGATTTCGAGGCCGGGGAGCTGTTTTTT. It translates to CATSRDFEAGELFF.

In regard to this clone: This same CDR3 is encoded by further DNA sequences in the sample. This rearrangement joins TRBV2 to TRBJ1-2; tentatively, D is TRBD1 (5 bases). The V gene lost 3 bases and the J gene lost 7 bases, with 12 bases spanning the gap. This CDR3 is built from 13 residues. CDR1 is SNHLY, CDR2 FYNNEI, per germline. The CDR3 loop is CASSDGQGGGYTF. CDR3 nucleotides: TGTGCCAGCAGTGATGGGCAGGGAGGTGGCTACACCTTC.

The rearrangement joins TRBV7-9 to TRBJ1-6; D gene ambiguous. The CDR3 is 15 amino acids. V was pared by 5 bases and J by 0 bases, with 8 bases between. The germline V gene has CDR1 SEHNR and CDR2 FQNEAQ (reference sequence). CDR3 region: CASSAGSSYNSPLHF. The CDR3 nucleotides are TGTGCCAGCAGCGCCGGGAGCTCCTATAATTCACCCCTCCACTTT.

This clone has just a few counts. V is TRBV7-9 and J is TRBJ2-7; 8 positions match TRBD1. With 5 bases clipped from V and 3 bases from J, the junction kept 9 bases outside the gene matches. Germline CDR1 and CDR2: SEHNR and FQNEAQ (reference sequence). The CDR3 runs 15 residues. The CDR3 DNA is TGTGCCAGCAGCACTCACCGGGACAGGATCTACGAGCAGTACTTC. This encodes CASSTHRDRIYEQYF.

V is TRBV4-1 and J is TRBJ2-7; D might be TRBD1 (7 bases). The CDR3 totals 15 residues. Germline-derived CDR1 and CDR2 are MGHRA and YSYEKL. V was cut by 3 bases and J by 2 bases, with 14 bases left in between. CDR3 nucleotides: TGCGCCAGCAGCCAGGTCGGAGGGGGCACCTACGAGCAGTACTTC. Its protein is CASSQVGGGTYEQYF.

Here the CDR3 reads CAISASGGAYEQYF. CDR3 DNA sequence: TGTGCCATCAGTGCTAGCGGGGGGGCCTACGAGCAGTACTTC. The chain links TRBV10-3 to TRBJ2-7, with 12 positions matching TRBD2. Germline values: CDR1 ENHRY, CDR2 SYGVKD. The junction had 0 bases not matched to a gene; V was cut back by 4 bases and J by 2 bases. The CDR3 has 14 residues.

The chain employs TRBV3-1 (or the pseudogene TRBV3-2) and TRBJ2-5, with 10 bases matching TRBD2. V was clipped by 1 base and J by 4 bases; unmatched bases: 3. This CDR3 comprises 15 residues. Germline V gene data show CDR1 as LGHDT and CDR2 as YNNKEL (reference sequence). The CDR3 DNA reads as TGTGCCAGCAGCCAAGGAGCGGGGGGGGCAGAGACCCAGTACTTC. This gives the protein CASSQGAGGAETQYF.

This rearrangement joins TRBV2 to TRBJ1-2; TRBD1 is a possible D gene (6 bases). From germline, CDR1 is SNHLY and CDR2 FYNNEI. Trimming removed 5 bases at V and 4 bases at J, with 8 bases between. The CDR3 has 12 amino acids. The CDR3 nucleotides read TGTGCCAGCAGTCTGGACAGCTATGGCTACACCTTC. This sequence encodes CASSLDSYGYTF. Using reference TRBV2 and TRBJ1-2 for the parts outside the CDR3, the full variable domain is EPEVTQTPSHQVTQMGQEVILRCVPISNHLYFYWYRQILGQKVEFLVSFYNNEISEKSEIFDDQFSVERPDGSNFTLKIRSTKLEDSAMYFCASSLDSYGYTFGSGTRLTVV.

This rearrangement joins TRBV11-3 to TRBJ2-7, with 11 bases lining up with TRBD2. This CDR3 is built from 16 residues. CDR1 and CDR2 from the germline V gene are SGHNT and YENEEA. The V and J ends lost 4 bases and 6 bases, in that order; junction bases with no gene match: 11. This CDR3 reads CASSSLRLAGTGEQYF. The CDR3 nucleotides are TGTGCCAGCAGCTCCCTAAGACTAGCGGGAACGGGCGAGCAGTACTTC.